Included here is one TCR beta chain sequence, with context. The antigen is unknown. The data were obtained in a study of OX40 agonist ivuxolimab in advanced cancers. Study overall: Ivuxolimab was administered intravenously to patients at 0.01 to 10 mg/kg every 2 weeks. Three patients had partial responses: one hepatocellular carcinoma, two cutaneous melanoma.

Germline CDR1 reads MNHEY; CDR2 reads SMNVEV (reference sequence). The CDR3 extends over 14 amino acids. After removal of 2 bases from V and 2 bases from J, the junction contained 3 bases not matched to a gene. The assay was immunoSEQ multiplex PCR, and TCRdb's table has in-frame clones only and misses some. The table records just over 90,000 clones, 92% of them present only once. Study results and caveats: Antigen specificity remained undetermined for the expanded peripheral T cells.

This receptor was obtained from an adult with an advanced solid tumor such as melanoma, head and neck, liver or kidney cancer. The sequencing here drew on CD4+ or CD8+ T cells sorted from blood, taken in a trial of the OX40 agonist ivuxolimab. The rearrangement links TRBV27 to TRBJ2-7, with 7 bases aligning to TRBD2. The CDR3 loop is CASSLRGRAYEQYF. CDR3 bases: TGTGCCAGCAGTTTAAGAGGGAGGGCCTACGAGCAGTACTTC.